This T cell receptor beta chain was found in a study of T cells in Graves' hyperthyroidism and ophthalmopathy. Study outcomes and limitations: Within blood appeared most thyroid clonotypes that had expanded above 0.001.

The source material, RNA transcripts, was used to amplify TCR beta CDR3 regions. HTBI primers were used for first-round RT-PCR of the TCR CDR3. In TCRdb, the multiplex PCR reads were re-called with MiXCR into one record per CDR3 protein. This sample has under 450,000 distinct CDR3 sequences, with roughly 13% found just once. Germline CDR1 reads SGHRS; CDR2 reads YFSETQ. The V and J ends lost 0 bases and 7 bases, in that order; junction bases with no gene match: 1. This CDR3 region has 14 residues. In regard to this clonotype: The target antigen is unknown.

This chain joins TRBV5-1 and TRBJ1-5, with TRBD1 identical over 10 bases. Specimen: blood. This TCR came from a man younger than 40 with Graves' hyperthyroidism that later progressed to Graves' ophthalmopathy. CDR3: CASSLGGQGQPQHF. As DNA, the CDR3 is TGCGCCAGCAGCTTGGGGGGACAGGGGCAGCCCCAGCATTTT.